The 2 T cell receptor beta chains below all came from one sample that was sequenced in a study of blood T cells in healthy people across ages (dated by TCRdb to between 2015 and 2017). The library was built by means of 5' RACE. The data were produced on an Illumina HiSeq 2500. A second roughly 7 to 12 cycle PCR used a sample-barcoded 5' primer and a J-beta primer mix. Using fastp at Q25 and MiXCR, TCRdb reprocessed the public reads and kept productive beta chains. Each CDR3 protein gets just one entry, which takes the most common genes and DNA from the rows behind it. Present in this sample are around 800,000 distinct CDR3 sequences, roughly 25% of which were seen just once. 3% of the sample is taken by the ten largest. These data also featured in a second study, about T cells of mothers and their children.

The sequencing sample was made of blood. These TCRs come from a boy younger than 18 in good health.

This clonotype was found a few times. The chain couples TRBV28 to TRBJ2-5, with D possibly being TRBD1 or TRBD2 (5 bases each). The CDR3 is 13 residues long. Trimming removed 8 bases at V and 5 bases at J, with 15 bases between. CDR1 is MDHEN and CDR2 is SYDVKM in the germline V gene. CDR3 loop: CASAVGWGETQYF. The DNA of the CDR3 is TGTGCCAGCGCCGTGGGGTGGGGGGAGACCCAGTACTTC. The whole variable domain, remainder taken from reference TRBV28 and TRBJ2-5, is DVKVTQSSRYLVKRTGEKVFLECVQDMDHENMFWYRQDPGLGLRLIYFSYDVKMKEKGDIPEGYSVSREKKERFSLILESASTNQTSMYLCASAVGWGETQYFGPGTRLLVL.

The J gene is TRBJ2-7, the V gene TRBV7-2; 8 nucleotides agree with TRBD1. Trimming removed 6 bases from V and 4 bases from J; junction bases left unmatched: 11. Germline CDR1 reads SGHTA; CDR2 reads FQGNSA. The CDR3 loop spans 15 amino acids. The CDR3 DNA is TGTGCCAGCAGGAGGACAGGGCAGGGGGAATACGAGCAGTACTTC. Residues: CASRRTGQGEYEQYF.